This record covers a single T cell receptor beta chain. The data derive from a study of blood T cell repertoires in COVID-19. Study overall: Samples of COVID-19 (acute and convalescent) were obtained from the United States, Italy and Spain. PBMCs, B-cell-depleted T cells, or T cells were the source of the cDNA or gDNA that made up the material.

The CDR3 is 13 amino acids. Trimming left V 2 bases short and J 5 bases short, with 9 bases between. Per germline, CDR1 KGHSH and CDR2 LQKENI. Only in-frame clones appear in the TCRdb table, and some are missing; sequencing was by immunoSEQ multiplex PCR. The sample consists of a few hundred thousand clones, 89% of them appearing once. Patients at the Seattle site were enrolled during active infection and followed longitudinally. Input material: peripheral blood. This TCR was sampled from a woman in her twenties or thirties with COVID-19, enrolled during active disease. The chain joins TRBV18 to TRBJ2-5, with D unclear. In nucleotides, the CDR3 is TGTGCCAGCTCACCAGGGCCTCGGGAGACCCAGTACTTC. Protein: CASSPGPRETQYF.